This TCR beta chain came from a study of T cells in Graves' hyperthyroidism and ophthalmopathy. This clonotype was recorded many times. RNA transcripts were the template for amplifying TCR beta CDR3 regions. The HTBI primer set was used in a first-round RT-PCR of the TCR CDR3. Each CDR3 protein gets one entry after TCRdb re-called the multiplex PCR reads with MiXCR. This table has hundreds of thousands of distinct CDR3 sequences, 14% appearing once. The V and J ends lost 3 bases and 1 base respectively, with 5 bases between them. The CDR3 is 13 amino acids. The germline CDR1 and CDR2 sequences are KGHSH and LQKENI.

The sequence derives from a woman younger than 35 with Graves' hyperthyroidism. Material: blood. The chain employs TRBV18 and TRBJ2-3; no firm D call. CDR3 sequence reads: CASSPIGTDTQYF. CDR3 in DNA: TGTGCCAGCTCACCGATAGGCACAGATACGCAGTATTTT.